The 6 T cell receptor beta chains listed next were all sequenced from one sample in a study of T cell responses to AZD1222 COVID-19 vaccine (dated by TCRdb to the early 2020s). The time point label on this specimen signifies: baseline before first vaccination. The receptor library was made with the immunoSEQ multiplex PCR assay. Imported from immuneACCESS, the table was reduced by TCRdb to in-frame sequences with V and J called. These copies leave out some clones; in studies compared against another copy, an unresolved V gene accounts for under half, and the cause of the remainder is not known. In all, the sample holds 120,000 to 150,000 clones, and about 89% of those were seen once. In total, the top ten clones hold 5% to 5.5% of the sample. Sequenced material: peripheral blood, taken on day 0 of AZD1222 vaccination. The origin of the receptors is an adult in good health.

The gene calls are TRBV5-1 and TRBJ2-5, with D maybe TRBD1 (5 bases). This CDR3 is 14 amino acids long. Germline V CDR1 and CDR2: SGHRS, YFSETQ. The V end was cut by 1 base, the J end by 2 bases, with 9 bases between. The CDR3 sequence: CASSLTGAQETQYF. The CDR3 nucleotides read TGCGCCAGCAGCTTGACAGGAGCGCAAGAGACCCAGTACTTC.

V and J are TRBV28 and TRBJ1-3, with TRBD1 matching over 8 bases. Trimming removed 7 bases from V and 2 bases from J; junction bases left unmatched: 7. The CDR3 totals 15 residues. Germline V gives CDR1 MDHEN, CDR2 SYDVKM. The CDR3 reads CASTVYRGAGNTIYF. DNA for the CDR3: TGTGCCAGCACAGTTTACAGGGGGGCTGGAAACACCATATATTTT.

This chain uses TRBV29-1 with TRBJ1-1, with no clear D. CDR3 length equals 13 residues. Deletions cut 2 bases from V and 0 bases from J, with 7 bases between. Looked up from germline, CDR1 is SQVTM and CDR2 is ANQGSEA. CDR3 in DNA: TGCAGCGTTGAAACCCAGATGAACACTGAAGCTTTCTTT. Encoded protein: CSVETQMNTEAFF.

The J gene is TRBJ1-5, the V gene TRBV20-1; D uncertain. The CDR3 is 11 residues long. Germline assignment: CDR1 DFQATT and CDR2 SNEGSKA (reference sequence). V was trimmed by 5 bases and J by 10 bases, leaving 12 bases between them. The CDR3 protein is CSALFTGPQHF. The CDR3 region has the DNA TGCAGTGCTCTATTCACGGGACCCCAGCATTTT.

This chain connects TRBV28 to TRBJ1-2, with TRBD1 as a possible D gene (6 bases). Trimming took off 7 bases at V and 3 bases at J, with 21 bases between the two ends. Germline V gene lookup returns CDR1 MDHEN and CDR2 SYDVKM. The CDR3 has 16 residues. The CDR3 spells CASTTSQGIAYYGYTF. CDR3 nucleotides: TGTGCCAGCACCACCTCACAGGGTATAGCCTACTATGGCTACACCTTC.

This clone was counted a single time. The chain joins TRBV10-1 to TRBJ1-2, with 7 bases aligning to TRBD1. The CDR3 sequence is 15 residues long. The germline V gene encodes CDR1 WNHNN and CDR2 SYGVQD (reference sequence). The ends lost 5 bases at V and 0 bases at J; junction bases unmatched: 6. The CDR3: CASSLRTGTNYGYTF. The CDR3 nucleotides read TGCGCCAGCAGTCTTCGGACAGGTACTAACTATGGCTACACCTTC.